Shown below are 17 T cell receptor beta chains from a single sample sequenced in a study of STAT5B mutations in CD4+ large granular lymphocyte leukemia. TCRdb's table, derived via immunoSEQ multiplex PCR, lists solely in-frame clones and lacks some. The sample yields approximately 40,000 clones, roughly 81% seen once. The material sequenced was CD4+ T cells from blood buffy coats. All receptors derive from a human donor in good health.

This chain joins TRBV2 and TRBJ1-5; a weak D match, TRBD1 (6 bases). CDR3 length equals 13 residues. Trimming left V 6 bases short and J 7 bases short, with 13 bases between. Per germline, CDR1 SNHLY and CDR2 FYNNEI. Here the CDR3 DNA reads TGTGCCAGCAGCGGAGGGGGGCGACAGCCCCAGCATTTT. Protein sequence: CASSGGGRQPQHF. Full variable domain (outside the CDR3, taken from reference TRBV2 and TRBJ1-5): EPEVTQTPSHQVTQMGQEVILRCVPISNHLYFYWYRQILGQKVEFLVSFYNNEISEKSEIFDDQFSVERPDGSNFTLKIRSTKLEDSAMYFCASSGGGRQPQHFGDGTRLSIL.

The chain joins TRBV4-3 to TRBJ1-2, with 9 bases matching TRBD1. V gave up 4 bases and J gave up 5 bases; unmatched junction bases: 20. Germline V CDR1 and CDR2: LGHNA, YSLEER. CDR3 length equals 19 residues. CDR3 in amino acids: CASSPQSVPAPGTGYGYTF. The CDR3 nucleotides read TGCGCCAGCAGCCCGCAATCTGTACCCGCACCAGGGACAGGGTATGGCTACACCTTC.

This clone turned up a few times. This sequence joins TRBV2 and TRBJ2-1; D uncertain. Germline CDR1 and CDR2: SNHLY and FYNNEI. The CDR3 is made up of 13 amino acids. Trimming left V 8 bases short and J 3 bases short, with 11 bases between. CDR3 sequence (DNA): TGTGCCAGCGAAGTACCGTACTACAATGAGCAGTTCTTC. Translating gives CASEVPYYNEQFF.

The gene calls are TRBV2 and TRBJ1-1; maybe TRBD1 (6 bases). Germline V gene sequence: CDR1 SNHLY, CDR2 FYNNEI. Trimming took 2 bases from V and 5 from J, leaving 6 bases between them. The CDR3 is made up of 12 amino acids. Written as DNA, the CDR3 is TGTGCCAGCAGTGAACAGGGGACTGAAGCTTTCTTT. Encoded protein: CASSEQGTEAFF. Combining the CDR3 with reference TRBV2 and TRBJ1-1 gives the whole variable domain EPEVTQTPSHQVTQMGQEVILRCVPISNHLYFYWYRQILGQKVEFLVSFYNNEISEKSEIFDDQFSVERPDGSNFTLKIRSTKLEDSAMYFCASSEQGTEAFFGQGTRLTVV.

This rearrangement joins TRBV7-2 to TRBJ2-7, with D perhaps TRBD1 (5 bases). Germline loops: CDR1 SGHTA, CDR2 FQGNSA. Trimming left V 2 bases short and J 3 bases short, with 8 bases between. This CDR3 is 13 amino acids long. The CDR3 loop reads CASSLSRVYEQYF. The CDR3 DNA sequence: TGTGCCAGCAGCTTATCCAGGGTCTACGAGCAGTACTTC.

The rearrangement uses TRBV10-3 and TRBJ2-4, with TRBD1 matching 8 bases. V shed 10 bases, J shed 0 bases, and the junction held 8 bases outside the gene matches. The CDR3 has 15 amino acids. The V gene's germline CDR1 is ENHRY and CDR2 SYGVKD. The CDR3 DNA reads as TGTGCCAGCTCTAAACAGGGGGAAGCCAAAAACATTCAGTACTTC. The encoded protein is CASSKQGEAKNIQYF.

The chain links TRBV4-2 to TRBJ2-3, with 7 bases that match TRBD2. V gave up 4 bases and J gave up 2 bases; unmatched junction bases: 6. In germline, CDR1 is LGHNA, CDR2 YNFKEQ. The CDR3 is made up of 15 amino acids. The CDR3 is CASSRPGLLTDTQYF. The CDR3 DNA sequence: TGTGCCAGCAGCCGGCCGGGACTACTCACAGATACGCAGTATTTT.

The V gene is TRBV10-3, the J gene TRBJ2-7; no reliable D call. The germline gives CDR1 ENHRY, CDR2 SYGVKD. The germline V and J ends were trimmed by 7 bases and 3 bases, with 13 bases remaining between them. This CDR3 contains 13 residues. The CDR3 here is CAIKGRLVYEQYF. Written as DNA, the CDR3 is TGTGCCATCAAGGGAAGACTCGTCTACGAGCAGTACTTC.

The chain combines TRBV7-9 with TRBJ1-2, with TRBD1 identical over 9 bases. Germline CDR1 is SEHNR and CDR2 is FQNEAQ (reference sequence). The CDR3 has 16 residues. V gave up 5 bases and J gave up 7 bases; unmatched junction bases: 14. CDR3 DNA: TGTGCCAGCAGCGTACAAGGGGGGACAGGGTTGGGTGGCTACACCTTC. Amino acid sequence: CASSVQGGTGLGGYTF.

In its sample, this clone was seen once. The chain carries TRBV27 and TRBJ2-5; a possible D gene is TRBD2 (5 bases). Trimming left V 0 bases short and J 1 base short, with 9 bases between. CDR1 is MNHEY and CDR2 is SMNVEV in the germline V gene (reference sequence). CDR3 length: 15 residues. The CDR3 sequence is CASSLSGVFQETQYF. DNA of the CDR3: TGTGCCAGCAGTTTATCCGGGGTCTTCCAAGAGACCCAGTACTTC.

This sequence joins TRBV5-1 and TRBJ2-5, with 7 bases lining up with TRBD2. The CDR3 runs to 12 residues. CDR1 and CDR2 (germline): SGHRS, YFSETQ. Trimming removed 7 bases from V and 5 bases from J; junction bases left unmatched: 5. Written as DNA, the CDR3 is TGCGCCAGCGGGCGGGAGAGTGAGACCCAGTACTTC. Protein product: CASGRESETQYF.

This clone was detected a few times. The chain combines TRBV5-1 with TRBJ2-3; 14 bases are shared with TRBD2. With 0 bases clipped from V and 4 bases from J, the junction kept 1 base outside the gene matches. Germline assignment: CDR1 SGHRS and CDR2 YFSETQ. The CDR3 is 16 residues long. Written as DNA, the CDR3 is TGCGCCAGCAGCTTGGGACTAGCGGGAGGGCCAGATACGCAGTATTTT. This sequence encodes CASSLGLAGGPDTQYF.

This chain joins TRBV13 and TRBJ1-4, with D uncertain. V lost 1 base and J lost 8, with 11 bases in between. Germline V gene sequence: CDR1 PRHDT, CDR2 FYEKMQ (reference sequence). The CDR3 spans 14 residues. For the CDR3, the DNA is TGTGCCAGCAGCTTAGCCGGACTATGGGAAAAACTGTTTTTT. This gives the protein CASSLAGLWEKLFF. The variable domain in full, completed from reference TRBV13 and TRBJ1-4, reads AAGVIQSPRHLIKEKRETATLKCYPIPRHDTVYWYQQGPGQDPQFLISFYEKMQSDKGSIPDRFSAQQFSDYHSELNMSSLELGDSALYFCASSLAGLWEKLFFGSGTQLSVL.

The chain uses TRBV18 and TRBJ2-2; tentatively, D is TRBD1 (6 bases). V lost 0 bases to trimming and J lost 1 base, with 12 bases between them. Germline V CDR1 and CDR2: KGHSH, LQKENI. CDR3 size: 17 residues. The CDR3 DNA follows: TGTGCCAGCTCACCACCCAAGGGGGACGTGAACACCGGGGAGCTGTTTTTT. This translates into CASSPPKGDVNTGELFF.

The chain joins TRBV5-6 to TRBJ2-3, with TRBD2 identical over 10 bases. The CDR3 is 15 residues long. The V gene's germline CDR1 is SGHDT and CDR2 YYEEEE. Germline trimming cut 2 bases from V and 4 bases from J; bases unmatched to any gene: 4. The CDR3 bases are TGTGCCAGCAGCTTACAAGCGGGAGGGCCAGATACGCAGTATTTT. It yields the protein CASSLQAGGPDTQYF.

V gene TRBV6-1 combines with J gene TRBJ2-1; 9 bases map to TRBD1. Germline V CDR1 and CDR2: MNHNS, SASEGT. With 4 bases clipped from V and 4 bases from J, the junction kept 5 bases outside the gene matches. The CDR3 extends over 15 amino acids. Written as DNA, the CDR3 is TGTGCCAGCAGTGCCGGACAGGGGACTTACAATGAGCAGTTCTTC. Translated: CASSAGQGTYNEQFF.

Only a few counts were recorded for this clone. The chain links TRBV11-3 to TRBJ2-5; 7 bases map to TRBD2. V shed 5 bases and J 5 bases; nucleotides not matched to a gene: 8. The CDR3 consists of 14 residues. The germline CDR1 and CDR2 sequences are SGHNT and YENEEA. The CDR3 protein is CASSREAGKETQYF. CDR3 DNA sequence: TGTGCCAGCAGCCGGGAGGCGGGGAAGGAGACCCAGTACTTC. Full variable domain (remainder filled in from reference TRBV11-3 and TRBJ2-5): EAGVVQSPRYKIIEKKQPVAFWCNPISGHNTLYWYLQNLGQGPELLIRYENEEAVDDSQLPKDRFSAERLKGVDSTLKIQPAELGDSAVYLCASSREAGKETQYFGPGTRLLVL.